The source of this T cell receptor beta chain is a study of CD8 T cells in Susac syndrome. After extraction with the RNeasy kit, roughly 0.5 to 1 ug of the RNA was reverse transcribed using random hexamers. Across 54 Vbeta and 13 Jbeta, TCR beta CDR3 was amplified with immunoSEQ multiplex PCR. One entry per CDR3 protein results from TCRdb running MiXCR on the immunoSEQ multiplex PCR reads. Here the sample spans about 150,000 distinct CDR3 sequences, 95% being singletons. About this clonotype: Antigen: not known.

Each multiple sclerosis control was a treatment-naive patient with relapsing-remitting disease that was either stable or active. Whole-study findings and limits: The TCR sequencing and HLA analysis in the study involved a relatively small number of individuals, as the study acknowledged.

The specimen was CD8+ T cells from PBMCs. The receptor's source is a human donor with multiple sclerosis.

The CDR3 protein is CASSLGVFGELFF. As DNA, the CDR3 is TGTGCCAGCAGCTTGGGTGTTTTCGGGGAGCTGTTTTTT. This chain connects TRBV5-4 to TRBJ2-2; D is unclear. The CDR3 has 13 amino acids. Germline V CDR1 and CDR2: SGHNT, YYREEE (reference sequence). The germline V and J ends were trimmed by 0 bases and 7 bases, with 7 bases remaining between them. Filled out from reference TRBV5-4 and TRBJ2-2, the complete variable domain reads ETGVTQSPTHLIKTRGQQVTLRCSSQSGHNTVSWYQQALGQGPQFIFQYYREEENGRGNFPPRFSGLQFPNYSSELNVNALELDDSALYLCASSLGVFGELFFGEGSRLTVL.